This paragraph reports one T cell receptor (beta chain). The data were obtained in a study of blood T cell repertoires in COVID-19. Study-level background: Sample material is recorded as cDNA or gDNA derived from T cells, B-cell-depleted T cells, or PBMCs.

Authors' analysis steps: Amplification of reference gene primers was used by the study to estimate nucleated cell counts. Clones were sequenced by immunoSEQ multiplex PCR, and TCRdb holds only the in-frame ones, with some missing. V and J calls plus clone size are reproduced from that table; the DNA served to infer D and trimming. In the table there are fewer than 500,000 clones, roughly nine tenths of which are singletons. Germline CDR1 SGHRS, CDR2 YFSETQ. Trimming took 7 bases from V and 2 from J; bases not matched to a gene: 9. The CDR3 consists of 15 residues. Donors were grouped by their self-reported clinical history.

The chain has TRBV5-1 and TRBJ2-1; TRBD1 matches at 7 bases. The sequencing input was PBMCs or T cells enriched from blood (not recorded which). The sequence was collected from a woman under 30 with acute COVID-19. The chain's CDR3 is CASGQTGKTYNEQFF. The CDR3 DNA follows: TGCGCCAGCGGACAGACAGGGAAAACCTACAATGAGCAGTTCTTC.